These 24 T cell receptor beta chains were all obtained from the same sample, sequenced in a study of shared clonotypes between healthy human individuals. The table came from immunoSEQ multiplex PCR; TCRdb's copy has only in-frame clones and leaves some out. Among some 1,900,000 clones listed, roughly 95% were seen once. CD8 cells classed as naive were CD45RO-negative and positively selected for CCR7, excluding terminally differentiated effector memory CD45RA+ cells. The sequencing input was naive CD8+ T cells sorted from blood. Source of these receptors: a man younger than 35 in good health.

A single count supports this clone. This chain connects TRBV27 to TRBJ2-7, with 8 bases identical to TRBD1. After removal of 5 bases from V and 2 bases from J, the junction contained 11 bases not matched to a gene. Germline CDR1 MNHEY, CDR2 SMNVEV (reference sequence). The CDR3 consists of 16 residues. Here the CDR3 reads CASSPTGTGNTYEQYF. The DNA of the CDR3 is TGTGCCAGCAGTCCAACCGGGACAGGTAACACCTACGAGCAGTACTTC.

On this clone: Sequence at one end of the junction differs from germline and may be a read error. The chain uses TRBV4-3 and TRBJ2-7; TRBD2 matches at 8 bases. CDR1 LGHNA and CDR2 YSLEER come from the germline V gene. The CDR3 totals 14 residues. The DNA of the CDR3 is TGCGCCAGCAGCCAAGATCGTGCGGGAGGCCCTTTAGGCTTC. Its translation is CASSQDRAGGPLGF.

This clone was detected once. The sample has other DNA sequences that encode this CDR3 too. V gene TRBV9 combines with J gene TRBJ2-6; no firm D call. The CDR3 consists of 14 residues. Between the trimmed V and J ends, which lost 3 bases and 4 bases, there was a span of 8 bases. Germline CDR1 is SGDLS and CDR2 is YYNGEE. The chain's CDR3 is CASSDPSGANVLTF. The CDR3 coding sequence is TGTGCCAGCAGCGACCCTTCCGGGGCCAACGTCCTGACTTTC. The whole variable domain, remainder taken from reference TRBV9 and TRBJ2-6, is DSGVTQTPKHLITATGQRVTLRCSPRSGDLSVYWYQQSLDQGLQFLIQYYNGEERAKGNILERFSAQQFPDLHSELNLSSLELGDSALYFCASSDPSGANVLTFGAGSRLTVL.

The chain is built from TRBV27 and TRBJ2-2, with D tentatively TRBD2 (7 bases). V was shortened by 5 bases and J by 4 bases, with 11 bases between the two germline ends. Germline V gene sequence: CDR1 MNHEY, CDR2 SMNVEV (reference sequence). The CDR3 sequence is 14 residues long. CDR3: CASSRGAGTGELFF. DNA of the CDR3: TGTGCCAGCAGTCGGGGGGCGGGCACCGGGGAGCTGTTTTTT.

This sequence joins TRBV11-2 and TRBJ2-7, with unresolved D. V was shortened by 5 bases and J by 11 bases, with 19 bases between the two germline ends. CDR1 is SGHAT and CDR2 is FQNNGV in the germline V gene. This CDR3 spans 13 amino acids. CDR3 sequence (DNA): TGTGCCAGCAGCCCAGGCCCCGAGGATAGGGAGTACTTC. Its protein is CASSPGPEDREYF.

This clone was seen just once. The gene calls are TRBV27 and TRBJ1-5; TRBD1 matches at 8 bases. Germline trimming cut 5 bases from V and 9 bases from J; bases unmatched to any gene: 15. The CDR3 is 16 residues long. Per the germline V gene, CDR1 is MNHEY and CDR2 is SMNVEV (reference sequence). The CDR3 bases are TGTGCCAGCAGTCCGACGATCGGGACAGGTTGGAGGCCCCAGCATTTT. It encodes CASSPTIGTGWRPQHF.

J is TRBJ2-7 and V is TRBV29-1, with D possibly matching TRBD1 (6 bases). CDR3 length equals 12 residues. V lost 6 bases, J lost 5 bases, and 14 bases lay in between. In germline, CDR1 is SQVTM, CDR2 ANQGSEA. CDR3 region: CSVTGNSDEQYF. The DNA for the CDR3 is TGCAGCGTGACAGGTAATAGCGACGAGCAGTACTTC.

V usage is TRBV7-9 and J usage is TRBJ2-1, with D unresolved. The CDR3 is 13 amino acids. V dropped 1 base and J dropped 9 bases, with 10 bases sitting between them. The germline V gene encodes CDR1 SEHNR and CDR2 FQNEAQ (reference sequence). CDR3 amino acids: CASSLGDRFEQFF. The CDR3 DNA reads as TGTGCCAGCAGCTTAGGTGACCGATTTGAGCAGTTCTTC.

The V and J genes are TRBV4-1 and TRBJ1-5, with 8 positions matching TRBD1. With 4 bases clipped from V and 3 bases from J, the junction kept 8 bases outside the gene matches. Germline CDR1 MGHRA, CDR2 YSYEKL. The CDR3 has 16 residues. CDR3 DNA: TGCGCCAGCAGCCTCAGGACAGGGCTGACCAATCAGCCCCAGCATTTT. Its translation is CASSLRTGLTNQPQHF.

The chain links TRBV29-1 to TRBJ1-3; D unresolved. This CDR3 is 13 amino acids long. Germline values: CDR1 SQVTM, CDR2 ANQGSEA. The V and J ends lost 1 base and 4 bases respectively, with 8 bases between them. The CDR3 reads CSVEGTSGNTIYF. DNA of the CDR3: TGCAGCGTTGAAGGGACTTCAGGAAACACCATATATTTT.

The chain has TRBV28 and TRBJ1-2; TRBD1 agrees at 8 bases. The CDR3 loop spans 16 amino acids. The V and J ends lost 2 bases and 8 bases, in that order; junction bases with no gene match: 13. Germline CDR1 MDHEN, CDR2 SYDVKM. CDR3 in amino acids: CASSLRNAGGAKGYTF. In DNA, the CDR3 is TGTGCCAGCAGTTTAAGGAATGCAGGGGGCGCGAAGGGCTACACCTTC.

CDR3 coding DNA: TGTGCCAGCAATCCCGGACGGATGTACCAAGAGACCCAGTACTTC. Protein: CASNPGRMYQETQYF. The V and J genes are TRBV2 and TRBJ2-5; unclear D gene. V gave up 7 bases and J gave up 0 bases, with 15 bases separating them. The CDR3 is 15 amino acids. Germline CDR1 reads SNHLY; CDR2 reads FYNNEI.

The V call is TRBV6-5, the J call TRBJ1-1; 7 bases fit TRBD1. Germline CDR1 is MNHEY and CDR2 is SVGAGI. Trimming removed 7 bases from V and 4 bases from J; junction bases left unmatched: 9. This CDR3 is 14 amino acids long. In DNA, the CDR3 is TGTGCCAGCAATAGACAGGGTTTCGGCACTGAAGCTTTCTTT. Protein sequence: CASNRQGFGTEAFF.

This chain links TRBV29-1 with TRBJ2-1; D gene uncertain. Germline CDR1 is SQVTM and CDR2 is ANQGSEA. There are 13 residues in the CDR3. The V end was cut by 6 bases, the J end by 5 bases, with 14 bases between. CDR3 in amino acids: CSVSYILHNEQFF. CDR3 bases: TGCAGCGTCTCCTACATACTTCACAATGAGCAGTTCTTC.

Written as DNA, the CDR3 is TGTGCCAGCAGTTACAGTAATGAGCAGTTCTTC. Translated: CASSYSNEQFF. The chain combines TRBV6-1 with TRBJ2-1, with no clear D. Germline assignment: CDR1 MNHNS and CDR2 SASEGT. Deletions cut 5 bases from V and 7 bases from J, with 6 bases between. The CDR3 runs to 11 residues.

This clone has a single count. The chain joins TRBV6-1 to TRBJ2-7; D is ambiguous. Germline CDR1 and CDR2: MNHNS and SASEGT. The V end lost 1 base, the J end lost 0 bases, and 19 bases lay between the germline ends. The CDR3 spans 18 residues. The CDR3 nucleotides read TGTGCCAGCAGTGAAGTGGTGGTAGAGACGGTACTCTCCTACGAGCAGTACTTC. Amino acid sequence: CASSEVVVETVLSYEQYF.

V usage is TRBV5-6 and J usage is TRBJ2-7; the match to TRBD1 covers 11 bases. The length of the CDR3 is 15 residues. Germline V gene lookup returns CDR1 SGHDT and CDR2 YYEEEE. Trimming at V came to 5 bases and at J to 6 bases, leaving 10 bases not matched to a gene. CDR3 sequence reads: CASSAKPGTGGEQYF. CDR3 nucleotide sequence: TGTGCCAGCAGTGCTAAACCGGGGACAGGGGGCGAGCAGTACTTC.

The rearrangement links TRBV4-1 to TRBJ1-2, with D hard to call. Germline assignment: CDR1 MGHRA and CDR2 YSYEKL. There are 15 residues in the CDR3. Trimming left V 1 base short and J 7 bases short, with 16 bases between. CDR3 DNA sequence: TGCGCCAGCAGCCAAGTCGGAGTAGGAGCAGCTGGCTACACCTTC. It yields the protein CASSQVGVGAAGYTF.

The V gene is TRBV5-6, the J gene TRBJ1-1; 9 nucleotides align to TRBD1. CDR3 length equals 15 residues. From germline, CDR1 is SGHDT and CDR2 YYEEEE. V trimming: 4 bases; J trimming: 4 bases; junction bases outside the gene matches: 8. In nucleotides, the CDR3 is TGTGCCAGCAGCCCAGGGACAGGGTCTTCCACTGAAGCTTTCTTT. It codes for CASSPGTGSSTEAFF.

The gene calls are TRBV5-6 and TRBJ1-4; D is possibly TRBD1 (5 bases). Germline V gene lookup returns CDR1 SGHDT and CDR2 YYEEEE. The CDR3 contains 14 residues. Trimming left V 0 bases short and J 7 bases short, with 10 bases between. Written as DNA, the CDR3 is TGTGCCAGCAGCTTGGGACAGCCGTTTGAAAAACTGTTTTTT. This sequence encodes CASSLGQPFEKLFF.

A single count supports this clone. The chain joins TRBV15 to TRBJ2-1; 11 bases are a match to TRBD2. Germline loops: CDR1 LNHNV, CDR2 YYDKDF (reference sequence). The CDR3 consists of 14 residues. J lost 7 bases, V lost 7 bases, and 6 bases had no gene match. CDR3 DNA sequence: TGTGCCACCAATAGCGGGGGGGCCGGGAATGAGCAGTTCTTC. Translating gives CATNSGGAGNEQFF.

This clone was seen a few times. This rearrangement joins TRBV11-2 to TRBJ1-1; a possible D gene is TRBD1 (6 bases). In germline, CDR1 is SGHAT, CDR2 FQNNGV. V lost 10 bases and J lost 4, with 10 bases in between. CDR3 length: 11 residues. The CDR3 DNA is TGTGCCACAGGGGAAGGCACTGAAGCTTTCTTT. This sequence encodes CATGEGTEAFF.

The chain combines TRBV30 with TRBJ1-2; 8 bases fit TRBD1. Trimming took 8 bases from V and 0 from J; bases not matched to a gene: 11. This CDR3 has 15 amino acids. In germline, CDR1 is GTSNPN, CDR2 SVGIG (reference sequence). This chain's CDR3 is CAGTLGTGSNYGYTF. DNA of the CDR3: TGTGCCGGCACGCTTGGGACAGGTTCTAACTATGGCTACACCTTC.

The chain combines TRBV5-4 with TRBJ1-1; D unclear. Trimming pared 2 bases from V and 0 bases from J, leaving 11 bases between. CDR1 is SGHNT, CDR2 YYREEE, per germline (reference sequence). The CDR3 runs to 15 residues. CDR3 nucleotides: TGTGCCAGCAGCTTTACGGACGGTCTGAACACTGAAGCTTTCTTT. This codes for CASSFTDGLNTEAFF.